Sequencing of this T cell receptor (beta chain) was carried out in a study of cytomegalovirus exposure and HLA in healthy donors. This clone has only a few counts. Its antigen is currently unknown. Study-level findings and limits: There were several of the most significant clusters that appeared linked to common viral pathogens in a later analysis. Of the V segments, some could not be distinguished, including TRBV6-2 and TRBV6-3, and were excluded. Upon later analysis, HLA-associated TCR beta chains proved more clonally expanded than other, equally common chains.

Amplification used 60 Vbeta primers and 13 Jbeta primers. Some clones are missing from TCRdb's copy, which holds only in-frame ones; the method was immunoSEQ multiplex PCR. The table includes about 300,000 clones, about nine tenths detected once. Trimming pared 2 bases from V and 1 base from J, leaving 8 bases between. In germline, CDR1 is MNHNS, CDR2 SASEGT. The CDR3 is 14 amino acids. V usage is TRBV6-1 and J usage is TRBJ1-1; D is uncertain. Sequenced input: PBMCs. This receptor was taken from a man aged 35 to 55 in good health and CMV-seropositive. In DNA form, the CDR3 reads TGTGCCAGCAGTGAATTTCCAGAGAACACTGAAGCTTTCTTT. This sequence encodes CASSEFPENTEAFF.